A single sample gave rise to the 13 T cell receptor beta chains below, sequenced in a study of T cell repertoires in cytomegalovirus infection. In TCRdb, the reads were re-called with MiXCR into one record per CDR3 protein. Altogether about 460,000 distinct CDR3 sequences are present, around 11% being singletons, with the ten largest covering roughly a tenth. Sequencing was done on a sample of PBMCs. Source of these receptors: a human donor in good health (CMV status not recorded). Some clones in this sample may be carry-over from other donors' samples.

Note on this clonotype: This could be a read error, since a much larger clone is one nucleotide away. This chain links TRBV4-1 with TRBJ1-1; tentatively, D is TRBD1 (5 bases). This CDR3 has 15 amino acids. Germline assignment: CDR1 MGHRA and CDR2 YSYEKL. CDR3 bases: TGCGCCAGCAGCCATGTGGGACGGAAGAACACTGAAGCTTTGTTT. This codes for CASSHVGRKNTEALF.

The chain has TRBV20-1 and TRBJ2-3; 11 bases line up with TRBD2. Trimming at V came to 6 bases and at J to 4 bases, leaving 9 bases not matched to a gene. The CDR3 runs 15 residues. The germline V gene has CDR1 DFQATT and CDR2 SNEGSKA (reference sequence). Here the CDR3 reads CSATSLAGVPDTQYF. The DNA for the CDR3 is TGCAGTGCGACATCACTAGCGGGGGTACCAGATACGCAGTATTTT.

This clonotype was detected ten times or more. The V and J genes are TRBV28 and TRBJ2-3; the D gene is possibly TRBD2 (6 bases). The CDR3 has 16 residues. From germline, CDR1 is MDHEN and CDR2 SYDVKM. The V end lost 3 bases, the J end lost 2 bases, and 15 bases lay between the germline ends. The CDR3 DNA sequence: TGTGCCAGCAGTTTTCCCTCTAGCGTTTACACAGATACGCAGTATTTT. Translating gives CASSFPSSVYTDTQYF.

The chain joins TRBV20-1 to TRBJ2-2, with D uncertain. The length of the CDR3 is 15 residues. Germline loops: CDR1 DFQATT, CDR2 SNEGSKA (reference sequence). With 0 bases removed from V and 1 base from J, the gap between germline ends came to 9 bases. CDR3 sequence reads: CSARESSLNTGELFF. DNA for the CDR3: TGCAGTGCTAGAGAGAGTAGCCTGAACACCGGGGAGCTGTTTTTT.

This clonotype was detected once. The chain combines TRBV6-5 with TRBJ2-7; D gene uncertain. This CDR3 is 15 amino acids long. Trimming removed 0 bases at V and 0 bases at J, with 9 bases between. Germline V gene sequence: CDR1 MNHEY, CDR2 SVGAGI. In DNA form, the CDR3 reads TGTGCCAGCAGTTACTCGCGGAGTACCTCCTACGAGCAGTACTTC. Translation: CASSYSRSTSYEQYF.

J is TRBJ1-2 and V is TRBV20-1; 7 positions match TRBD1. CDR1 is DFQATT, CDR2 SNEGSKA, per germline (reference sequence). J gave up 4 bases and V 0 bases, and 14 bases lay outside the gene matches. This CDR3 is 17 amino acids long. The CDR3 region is CSAREKDRDRLFYGYTF. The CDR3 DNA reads TGCAGTGCTAGAGAAAAAGACCGGGACAGACTCTTCTATGGCTACACCTTC.

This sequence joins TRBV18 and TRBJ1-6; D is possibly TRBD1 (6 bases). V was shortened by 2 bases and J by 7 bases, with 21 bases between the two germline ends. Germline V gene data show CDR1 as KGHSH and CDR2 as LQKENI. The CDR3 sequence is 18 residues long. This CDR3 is CASSPGDARTDANSPLHF. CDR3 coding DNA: TGTGCCAGCTCACCAGGGGACGCGCGGACAGACGCCAATTCACCCCTCCACTTT. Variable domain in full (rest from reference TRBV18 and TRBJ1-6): NAGVMQNPRHLVRRRGQEARLRCSPMKGHSHVYWYRQLPEEGLKFMVYLQKENIIDESGMPKERFSAEFPKEGPSILRIQQVVRGDSAAYFCASSPGDARTDANSPLHFGNGTRLTVT.

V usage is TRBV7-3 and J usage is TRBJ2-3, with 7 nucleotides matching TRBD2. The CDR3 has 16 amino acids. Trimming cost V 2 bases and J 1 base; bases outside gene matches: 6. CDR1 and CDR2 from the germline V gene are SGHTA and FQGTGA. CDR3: CASSLVGGEGTDTQYF. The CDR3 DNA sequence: TGTGCCAGCAGCTTAGTTGGGGGGGAAGGCACAGATACGCAGTATTTT.

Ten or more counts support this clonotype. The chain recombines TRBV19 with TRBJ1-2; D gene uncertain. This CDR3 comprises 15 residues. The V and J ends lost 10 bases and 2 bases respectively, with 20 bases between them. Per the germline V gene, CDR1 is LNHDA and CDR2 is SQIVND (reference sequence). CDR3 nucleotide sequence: TGTGCCACCAGCGGTACGTTGGCCCAAAACTATGGCTACACCTTC. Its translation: CATSGTLAQNYGYTF. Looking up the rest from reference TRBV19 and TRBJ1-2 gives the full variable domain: DGGITQSPKYLFRKEGQNVTLSCEQNLNHDAMYWYRQDPGQGLRLIYYSQIVNDFQKGDIAEGYSVSREKKESFPLTVTSAQKNPTAFYLCATSGTLAQNYGYTFGSGTRLTVV.

The CDR3 region has the DNA TGTGCCACCAGTGCAGGGGACTACGAGCAGTACTTC. Its translation is CATSAGDYEQYF. The genes are TRBV24-1 and TRBJ2-7, with D possibly matching TRBD1 (6 bases). The CDR3 is 12 residues long. Germline V gives CDR1 KGHDR, CDR2 SFDVKD. The germline V and J ends were trimmed by 5 bases and 3 bases, with 7 bases remaining between them.

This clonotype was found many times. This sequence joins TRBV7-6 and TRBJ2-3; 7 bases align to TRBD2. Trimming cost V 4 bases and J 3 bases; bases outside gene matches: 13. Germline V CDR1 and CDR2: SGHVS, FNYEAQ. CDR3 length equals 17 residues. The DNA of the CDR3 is TGTGCCAGCAGCTCTTCGACTAGCTGGGTTAGGACAGATACGCAGTATTTT. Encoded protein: CASSSSTSWVRTDTQYF.

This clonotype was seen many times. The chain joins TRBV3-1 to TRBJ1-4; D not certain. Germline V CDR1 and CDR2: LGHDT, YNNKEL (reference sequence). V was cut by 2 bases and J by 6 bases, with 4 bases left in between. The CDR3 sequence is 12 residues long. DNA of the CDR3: TGTGCCAGCAGCCAACTGGATGAAAAACTGTTTTTT. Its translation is CASSQLDEKLFF.

The CDR3 DNA reads as TGTGCCAGCAGCCATGGACAGACCAATCAGCCCCAGCATTTT. Encoded protein: CASSHGQTNQPQHF. The J gene is TRBJ1-5, the V gene TRBV16; D is perhaps TRBD1 (6 bases). Germline values: CDR1 KGHSY, CDR2 FQNENV. The V gene lost 3 bases and the J gene lost 3 bases, with 9 bases spanning the gap. The CDR3 covers 14 residues.